This TCR beta chain stems from a study of shared clonotypes between healthy human individuals. About the research overall: The donors, a couple of women and a few men, were aged 18 to 49. The study's findings and limits: Of the naive CD4 clonotypes, roughly 5.2% were shared across a handful of donors.

The study separated CD4+ cells into CD45RA+ naive and CD45RA-negative memory subsets. Trimming stripped 1 base from V and 1 base from J, with 8 bases between. The germline V gene has CDR1 SGHTA and CDR2 FQGTGA. The CDR3 runs 14 residues. As regards this clone: Its antigen is still unknown.

Profiled with immunoSEQ multiplex PCR; TCRdb holds only in-frame clones, not every one. The table shows approximately 980,000 clones, with 76% occurring only once. The sequencing sample was made of memory CD4+ T cells sorted from blood. Sample subset: CD45RA-negative fraction. The chain couples TRBV7-3 to TRBJ2-7; no firm D call. The receptor was isolated from a young man in good health. Here the CDR3 DNA reads TGTGCCAGCAGCTTAATGGCAGCTTCCTACGAGCAGTACTTC. This translates into CASSLMAASYEQYF. The full variable domain, in which reference TRBV7-3 and TRBJ2-7 provide the parts outside the CDR3, is GAGVSQTPSNKVTEKGKYVELRCDPISGHTALYWYRQSLGQGPEFLIYFQGTGAADDSGLPNDRFFAVRPEGSVSTLKIQRTERGDSAVYLCASSLMAASYEQYFGPGTRLTVT.